Below, 9 T cell receptor beta chains from the same sample are listed, as sequenced in a study of naive and memory T cell subsets. Study results and caveats: A few larger clonotypes appeared in naive repertoires, especially CD8, possibly memory cells re-expressing CD45RA.

No antigen has been identified for these receptors. Two oligonucleotides, mixed equimolar, formed the beta constant-region primer covering TRBC1 and TRBC2. Nested alpha and beta constant-region primers with the SP2 primer drove four PCR rounds on ligated cDNA. From the UMI-ligation and nested PCR reads, TCRdb called clonotypes with MiXCR, one entry per CDR3 protein. Here the sample spans about 150,000 distinct CDR3 sequences, approximately 22% being singletons. Input material: naive CD4+ T cells from blood. Receptor source: a human donor in good health.

This clonotype was detected only a few times. The chain uses TRBV11-2 and TRBJ1-1, with 7 bases identical to TRBD1. The germline V gene encodes CDR1 SGHAT and CDR2 FQNNGV. The V gene end was trimmed by 1 base and the J gene end by 2 bases; junction bases not matched to a gene: 7. The CDR3 loop spans 16 amino acids. The CDR3 loop reads CASSLVRGSVNTEAFF. Written as DNA, the CDR3 is TGTGCCAGCAGCTTAGTCAGGGGGTCCGTTAACACTGAAGCTTTCTTT.

There are a few counts of this clonotype. V gene TRBV28 combines with J gene TRBJ2-7; D ambiguous. The germline V gene encodes CDR1 MDHEN and CDR2 SYDVKM. The CDR3 totals 12 residues. Between the trimmed V and J ends, which lost 4 bases and 1 base, there was a span of 5 bases. CDR3 region: CASSYPSYEQYF. In DNA form, the CDR3 reads TGTGCCAGCAGTTACCCATCCTACGAGCAGTACTTC.

V gene TRBV29-1 combines with J gene TRBJ1-4; D is uncertain. Germline V lookup: CDR1 SQVTM, CDR2 ANQGSEA. V was cut by 1 base and J by 7 bases, with 4 bases left in between. This CDR3 region has 11 residues. CDR3 coding DNA: TGCAGCGTTGAAGTAGGTGAAAAACTGTTTTTT. Residues: CSVEVGEKLFF. The whole variable domain, remainder taken from reference TRBV29-1 and TRBJ1-4, is SAVISQKPSRDICQRGTSLTIQCQVDSQVTMMFWYRQQPGQSLTLIATANQGSEATYESGFVIDKFPISRPNLTFSTLTVSNMSPEDSSIYLCSVEVGEKLFFGSGTQLSVL.

This clonotype was seen a handful of times. This sequence joins TRBV19 and TRBJ2-2; D might be TRBD2 (6 bases). In germline, CDR1 is LNHDA, CDR2 SQIVND (reference sequence). The CDR3 runs to 14 residues. Deletions cut 10 bases from V and 1 base from J, with 13 bases between. The CDR3 nucleotides read TGTGCCATCCGCCTAGCGCTGAACACCGGGGAGCTGTTTTTT. This translates into CAIRLALNTGELFF.

This sequence joins TRBV6-5 and TRBJ2-1; 9 bases are a match to TRBD2. Germline lookup yields CDR1 MNHEY and CDR2 SVGAGI. The CDR3 is made up of 15 amino acids. V lost 0 bases and J lost 4; bases outside the gene matches: 1. The DNA for the CDR3 is TGTGCCAGCAGTTACTCGGGACTAGCATACAATGAGCAGTTCTTC. Translating gives CASSYSGLAYNEQFF.

The rearrangement links TRBV29-1 to TRBJ2-2, with TRBD2 identical over 7 bases. The CDR3 has 19 residues. Trimming cost V 4 bases and J 2 bases; bases outside gene matches: 19. Looked up from germline, CDR1 is SQVTM and CDR2 is ANQGSEA. The CDR3: CSVGHMAGAEGVNTGELFF. The CDR3 DNA follows: TGCAGCGTTGGGCACATGGCGGGAGCAGAAGGTGTCAACACCGGGGAGCTGTTTTTT.

This clonotype was recorded a few times. This chain uses TRBV6-2 or TRBV6-3 with TRBJ2-1, with D tentatively TRBD1 (6 bases). Germline V lookup: CDR1 MNHEY, CDR2 SVGEGT. Between the trimmed V and J ends, which lost 1 base and 9 bases, there was a span of 13 bases. This CDR3 comprises 14 residues. CDR3 loop: CASSYYRQVPEQFF. Written as DNA, the CDR3 is TGTGCCAGCAGTTACTATAGACAGGTCCCTGAGCAGTTCTTC.

This chain links TRBV5-1 with TRBJ2-7; maybe TRBD2 (6 bases). Trimming cost V 0 bases and J 6 bases, with 19 bases left between them. The CDR3 is 16 amino acids. The germline V gene has CDR1 SGHRS and CDR2 YFSETQ. In nucleotides, the CDR3 is TGCGCCAGCAGCTTGGGCGTATTAGGACAAGCGGGCGAGCAGTACTTC. This gives the protein CASSLGVLGQAGEQYF.

In this sample, this clonotype turned up a few times. The J gene is TRBJ2-7, the V gene TRBV7-9, with D possibly TRBD1 on 6 matching bases. CDR3 size: 15 residues. Germline values: CDR1 SEHNR, CDR2 FQNEAQ (reference sequence). Trimming left V 1 base short and J 0 bases short, with 10 bases between. CDR3 sequence (DNA): TGTGCCAGCAGCTTAGAGGCAGGGGACTCCTACGAGCAGTACTTC. Amino acids: CASSLEAGDSYEQYF.